Sequencing of this T cell receptor (beta chain) was carried out in a study of T-cell reconstitution after alpha-beta-depleted transplantation in children. There are many counts of this clonotype. The TCRbeta library incorporated unique molecular identifiers. TCRdb re-called the PCR reads through MiXCR, storing one row per CDR3 protein. The sample lists hundreds of thousands of distinct CDR3 sequences, 15% to 20% seen once, with 2.5% to 4% in the top ten. From germline, CDR1 is MNHEY and CDR2 SVGEGT. Trimming stripped 5 bases from V and 1 base from J, with 9 bases between. CDR3 length equals 13 residues.

The sequence derives from a human donor who donated a stem cell graft to a child with acute lymphoblastic leukemia. The rearrangement links TRBV6-2 or TRBV6-3 to TRBJ2-7; a weak D match, TRBD1 (6 bases). Sequencing used PBMCs from the stem cell graft donor, obtained from the stem cell graft. In DNA form, the CDR3 reads TGTGCCAGCAGTGTGGACAGATCCTACGAGCAGTACTTC. Encoded protein: CASSVDRSYEQYF.